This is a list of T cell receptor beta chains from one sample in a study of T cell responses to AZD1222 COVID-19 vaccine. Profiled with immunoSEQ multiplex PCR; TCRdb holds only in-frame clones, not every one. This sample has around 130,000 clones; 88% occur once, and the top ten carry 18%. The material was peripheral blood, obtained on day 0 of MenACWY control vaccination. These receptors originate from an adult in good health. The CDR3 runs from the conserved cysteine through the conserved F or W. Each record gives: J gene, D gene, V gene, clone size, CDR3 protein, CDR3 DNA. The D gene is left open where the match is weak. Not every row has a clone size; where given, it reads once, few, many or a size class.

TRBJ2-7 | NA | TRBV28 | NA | CASRSRLDRAYEQYF | TGTGCCAGCAGATCAAGACTAGATCGGGCCTACGAGCAGTACTTC
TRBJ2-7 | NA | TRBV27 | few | CASSTSGLPGGYEQYF | TGTGCCAGCAGCACCTCGGGACTTCCAGGGGGTTACGAGCAGTACTTC
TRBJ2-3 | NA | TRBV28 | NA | CASSLSGDTDTQYF | TGTGCCAGCAGTTTATCGGGGGACACAGATACGCAGTATTTT
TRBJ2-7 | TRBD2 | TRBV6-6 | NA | CASSTRTSSSYEQYF | TGTGCCAGCAGTACGAGGACTAGTTCCTCCTACGAGCAGTACTTC
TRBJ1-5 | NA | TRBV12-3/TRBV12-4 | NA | CASSLIAQPQHF | TGTGCCAGCAGTTTAATCGCTCAGCCCCAGCATTTT
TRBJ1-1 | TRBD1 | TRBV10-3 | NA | CAISVQGARTEAFF | TGTGCCATCAGTGTACAGGGGGCGAGGACTGAAGCTTTCTTT
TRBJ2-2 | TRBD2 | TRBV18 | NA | CASSPKAGGTTGELFF | TGTGCCAGCTCACCAAAGGCGGGAGGTACGACCGGGGAGCTGTTTTTT
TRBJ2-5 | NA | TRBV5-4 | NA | CASSSPGVTSETQYF | TGTGCCAGCAGCTCTCCCGGGGTAACTTCTGAGACCCAGTACTTC
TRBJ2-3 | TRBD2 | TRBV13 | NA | CASSGTSGPGRADTQYF | TGTGCCAGCAGCGGGACTAGCGGTCCCGGAAGGGCAGATACGCAGTATTTT
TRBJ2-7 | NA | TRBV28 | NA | CASSLQGTYEQYF | TGTGCCAGCAGTTTACAGGGAACCTACGAGCAGTACTTC
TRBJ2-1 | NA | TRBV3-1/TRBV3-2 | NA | CASSHMRAANSYNEQFF | TGTGCCAGCAGCCATATGCGGGCGGCGAACTCCTACAATGAGCAGTTCTTC
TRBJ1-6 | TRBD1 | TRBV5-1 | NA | CASSLGTGRSGSPLHF | TGCGCCAGCAGCTTGGGGACAGGGAGGTCCGGTTCACCCCTCCACTTT
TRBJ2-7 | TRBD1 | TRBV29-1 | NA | CSVGRRQGNEQYF | TGCAGCGTTGGCCGACGACAGGGTAACGAGCAGTACTTC
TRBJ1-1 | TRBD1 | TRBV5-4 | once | CASSQGPGQGSNTEAFF | TGTGCCAGCAGCCAAGGGCCGGGACAGGGGTCTAACACTGAAGCTTTCTTT
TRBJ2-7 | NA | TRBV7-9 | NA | CASSLPRVGEQYF | TGTGCCAGCAGTCTCCCAAGGGTTGGCGAGCAGTACTTC
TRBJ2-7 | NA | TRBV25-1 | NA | CASGSSYEQYF | TGTGCCAGCGGGAGCTCCTACGAGCAGTACTTC
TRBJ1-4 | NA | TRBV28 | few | CASSVPLPGGGFYEKLFF | TGTGCCAGCAGCGTACCTCTACCCGGGGGAGGGTTTTATGAAAAACTGTTTTTT
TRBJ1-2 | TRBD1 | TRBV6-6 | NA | CASSYSDRGAYGYTF | TGTGCCAGCAGTTACTCAGACAGGGGAGCATATGGCTACACCTTC
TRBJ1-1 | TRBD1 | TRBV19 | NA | CASREGQLNTEAFF | TGTGCCAGTAGGGAGGGACAGCTGAACACTGAAGCTTTCTTT
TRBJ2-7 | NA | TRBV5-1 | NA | CASSLIQGGEQYF | TGCGCCAGCAGCTTGATACAGGGCGGCGAGCAGTACTTC
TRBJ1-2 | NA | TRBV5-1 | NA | CASSLGRNEGYTF | TGCGCCAGCAGCTTGGGGAGAAATGAGGGCTACACCTTC
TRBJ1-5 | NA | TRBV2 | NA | CASTLTRSNQPQHF | TGTGCCAGCACCCTGACAAGGAGCAATCAGCCCCAGCATTTT
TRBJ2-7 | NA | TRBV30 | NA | CAWTDRRTSSYEQYF | TGTGCCTGGACCGACAGGAGAACTAGCTCCTACGAGCAGTACTTC
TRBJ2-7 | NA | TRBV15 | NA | CATSRPHGAELDEQYF | TGTGCCACCAGCAGACCCCATGGGGCCGAGCTCGACGAGCAGTACTTC
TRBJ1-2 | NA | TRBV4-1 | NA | CASSQGWESNYGYTF | TGCGCCAGCAGCCAAGGGTGGGAGTCTAACTATGGCTACACCTTC
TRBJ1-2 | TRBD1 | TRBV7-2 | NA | CASSLFGGDSLYGYTF | TGTGCCAGCAGCTTATTCGGAGGGGACAGCCTATATGGCTACACCTTC
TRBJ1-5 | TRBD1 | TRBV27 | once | CASSLGQGHQPQHF | TGTGCCAGCAGTTTAGGACAGGGACATCAGCCCCAGCATTTT
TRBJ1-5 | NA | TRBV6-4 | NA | CAIPRPVAQPQHF | TGTGCCATCCCTCGGCCCGTGGCTCAGCCCCAGCATTTT
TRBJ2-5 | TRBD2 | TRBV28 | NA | CASRTSGNQETQYF | TGTGCCAGCAGGACTAGCGGGAACCAAGAGACCCAGTACTTC
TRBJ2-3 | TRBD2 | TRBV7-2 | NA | CASSLSGSWADTQYF | TGTGCCAGCAGCCTTAGCGGGAGTTGGGCAGATACGCAGTATTTT
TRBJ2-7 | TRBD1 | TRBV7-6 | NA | CASSTGDRGSDEQYF | TGTGCCAGCAGCACCGGGGACAGGGGTAGCGACGAGCAGTACTTC